This T cell receptor (beta chain) derives from a study of shared clonotypes between healthy human individuals. For this clone: The antigen remains undetermined.

Study observations and caveats: Estimated richness was generally greater in naive than memory subsets. Limitation of the genetic and exposure-history diversity represented came from the few donors. An effect of sequencing depth on clonotype sharing among donors was expected.

CDR1 is MNHEY, CDR2 SVGAGI, per germline. The ends lost 5 bases at V and 4 bases at J; junction bases unmatched: 7. The CDR3 runs to 14 residues. The authors ran the assay at deep level. The repertoire was sequenced with immunoSEQ multiplex PCR; TCRdb's copy has only in-frame clones and lacks some. The top ten hold approximately 0.41% of the sample, which has 2 million to 2.5 million clones, 80% to 95% seen once. The material sequenced was naive CD4+ T cells from PBMCs. Subset here: CD45RA+ positively selected. The chain has TRBV6-5 and TRBJ1-2; 7 bases fit TRBD1. The origin of this receptor is a man aged 18 to 35 in good health. Some clones in this sample may be carry-over from other donors' samples. The CDR3 reads CASSTRQGSYGYTF. DNA of the CDR3: TGTGCCAGCAGTACACGACAGGGAAGCTATGGCTACACCTTC.